Presented here are 8 T cell receptor beta chains from one specimen sequenced in a study of shared clonotypes between healthy human individuals. Profiling relied on immunoSEQ multiplex PCR, and the TCRdb table lists in-frame clones only, not all of them. There are 1.4 million or so clones in the sample; roughly 98.5% occur only once, and 0.36% lies in the top ten. Source material: naive CD4+ T cells sorted from blood. Sample subset: CD45RA+ positively selected. These receptors all stem from a man in his thirties or forties in good health.

This chain joins TRBV10-3 and TRBJ2-7; 9 positions agree with TRBD1. Germline CDR1 is ENHRY and CDR2 is SYGVKD. The CDR3 covers 16 residues. V was clipped by 0 bases and J by 4 bases; unmatched bases: 7. CDR3 sequence (DNA): TGTGCCATCAGTGAGTCGAGGGGCGACAGGGGGTACGAGCAGTACTTC. Translating gives CAISESRGDRGYEQYF.

This clone showed up just once. The genes are TRBV14 and TRBJ2-2; D gene unclear. Trimming pared 8 bases from V and 5 bases from J, leaving 12 bases between. CDR1 is SGHDN, CDR2 FVKESK, per germline. The CDR3 spans 13 residues. Here the CDR3 DNA reads TGTGCCAGCGGTAGGGCAGCGACCGGGGAGCTGTTTTTT. This codes for CASGRAATGELFF. Full variable domain (missing parts from reference TRBV14 and TRBJ2-2): EAGVTQFPSHSVIEKGQTVTLRCDPISGHDNLYWYRRVMGKEIKFLLHFVKESKQDESGMPNNRFLAERTGGTYSTLKVQPAELEDSGVYFCASGRAATGELFFGEGSRLTVL.

This chain links TRBV7-2 with TRBJ2-1; 12 nucleotides match TRBD2. Trimming took 3 bases from V and 0 from J; bases not matched to a gene: 3. The CDR3 covers 17 residues. Germline V gene sequence: CDR1 SGHTA, CDR2 FQGNSA. The CDR3 nucleotides are TGTGCCAGCAGCTTTAGACTAGCGGGAGTCTCCTACAATGAGCAGTTCTTC. This gives the protein CASSFRLAGVSYNEQFF.

The chain joins TRBV10-1 to TRBJ2-2, with D unclear. This CDR3 is 15 amino acids long. Germline V lookup: CDR1 WNHNN, CDR2 SYGVQD (reference sequence). V was pared by 2 bases and J by 5 bases, with 12 bases between. Here the CDR3 DNA reads TGCGCCAGCAGTGAGGGTGGAGTACCGACCGGGGAGCTGTTTTTT. It is translated as CASSEGGVPTGELFF.

The V gene is TRBV12-1, the J gene TRBJ1-2; TRBD1, the D gene given by the table, was not confirmed from the DNA. TRBV12-1 is assigned pseudogene status. This CDR3 has 12 amino acids. The CDR3 is CASSFDRLGYTF. CDR3 nucleotides: TGTGCCAGCAGCTTTGACAGGTTGGGCTACACCTTC.

The chain recombines TRBV5-1 with TRBJ2-3; 8 nucleotides agree with TRBD1. Germline CDR1 reads SGHRS; CDR2 reads YFSETQ. J was trimmed by 11 bases and V by 0 bases; bases with no gene match: 5. The CDR3 length is 13 residues. Written as DNA, the CDR3 is TGCGCCAGCAGCTTGGAGGGGACAGGAGGGCAGTATTTT. Amino acids: CASSLEGTGGQYF.

The CDR3, as DNA: TGTGCCAGCAGACTCACTGCAACTAATGAAAAACTGTTTTTT. It yields the protein CASRLTATNEKLFF. V is TRBV6-5 and J is TRBJ1-4; D remains ambiguous. V lost 6 bases, J lost 0 bases, and 8 bases lay in between. Germline values: CDR1 MNHEY, CDR2 SVGAGI. The CDR3 consists of 14 residues.

This chain links TRBV10-1 with TRBJ1-3; D might be TRBD1 (6 bases). CDR3 size: 17 residues. The germline gives CDR1 WNHNN, CDR2 SYGVQD (reference sequence). V lost 4 bases to trimming and J lost 0 bases, with 16 bases between them. The CDR3 region has the DNA TGCGCCAGCAGTGCCTTCGGACAGCATAGCTCTGGAAACACCATATATTTT. This sequence encodes CASSAFGQHSSGNTIYF.